The clone carrying this T cell receptor beta chain appeared many times. What it binds is not known. The V gene end was trimmed by 6 bases and the J gene end by 1 base; junction bases not matched to a gene: 13. CDR1 is DFQATT and CDR2 is SNEGSKA in the germline V gene (reference sequence). The CDR3 length is 16 residues. The source of the sample is a study of T cells in Graves' hyperthyroidism and ophthalmopathy. If no ophthalmopathy progression occurred within 18 months, Graves' hyperthyroidism was stable. Participants, patients aged 18 to 65, had newly diagnosed hyperthyroidism with a duration under 2 months. Patients were excluded because of uncontrolled infection, other autoimmune disease, pregnancy or lactation. From RNA transcripts, TCR beta CDR3 regions were amplified. Researchers ran a first-round RT-PCR on the TCR CDR3 using the HTBI primer set. TCRdb re-analysed the multiplex PCR reads in MiXCR, keeping a single row per CDR3 protein. The data contain approximately 630,000 distinct CDR3 sequences, roughly 15% of them singletons.

Study observations and caveats: Separating ophthalmopathy from stable hyperthyroidism was achieved by a 13 V-J model.

The V and J genes are TRBV20-1 and TRBJ2-3, with TRBD1 matching 7 bases. Sample: blood. This receptor was taken from a woman aged 30 to 39 with Graves' hyperthyroidism. CDR3 nucleotides: TGCAGTGCCTTTATCCGGAACAGGGGCCGCACAGATACGCAGTATTTT. Translating gives CSAFIRNRGRTDTQYF.